This paragraph covers one T cell receptor beta chain sequence. Sequenced by immunoSEQ multiplex PCR; TCRdb stores in-frame clones only, minus some. The table lists about 55,000 clones, almost 90% of them singletons. The V gene lost 6 bases and the J gene lost 4 bases, with 15 bases spanning the gap. CDR1 MNHEY and CDR2 SVGAGI come from the germline V gene. This CDR3 has 14 amino acids. This sample stems from a study of blood T cell repertoires in COVID-19. Looking at the study overall: Samples taken during acute and convalescent COVID-19 were collected in the United States, Italy and Spain. T cells, B-cell-depleted T cells, or PBMCs supplied cDNA or gDNA.

The TCR sequence derives from a man in his 60s with active COVID-19. The sample consisted of peripheral blood. The chain is built from TRBV6-5 and TRBJ1-1; D possibly corresponds to TRBD1 (5 bases). DNA for the CDR3: TGTGCCAGCAGCCCCTGGGGGGACGGCACTGAAGCTTTCTTT. It encodes CASSPWGDGTEAFF.